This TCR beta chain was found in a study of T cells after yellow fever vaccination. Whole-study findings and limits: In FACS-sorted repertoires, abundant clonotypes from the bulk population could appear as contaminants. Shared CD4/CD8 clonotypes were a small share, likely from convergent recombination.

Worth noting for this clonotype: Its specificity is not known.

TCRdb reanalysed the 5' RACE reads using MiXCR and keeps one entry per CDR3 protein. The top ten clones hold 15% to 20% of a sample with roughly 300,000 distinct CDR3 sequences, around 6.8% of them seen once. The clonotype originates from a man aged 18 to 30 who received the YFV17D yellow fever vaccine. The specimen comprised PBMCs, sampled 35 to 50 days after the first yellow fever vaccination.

CDR3 protein: CASSHTTGDNQPQHF. CDR3 coding DNA: TGTGCCAGCAGTCACACGACAGGGGACAATCAGCCCCAGCATTTT. The V and J genes are TRBV12-3 or TRBV12-4 and TRBJ1-5; 8 bases fit TRBD1. J was trimmed by 3 bases and V by 5 bases; bases with no gene match: 6. The CDR3 spans 15 residues.